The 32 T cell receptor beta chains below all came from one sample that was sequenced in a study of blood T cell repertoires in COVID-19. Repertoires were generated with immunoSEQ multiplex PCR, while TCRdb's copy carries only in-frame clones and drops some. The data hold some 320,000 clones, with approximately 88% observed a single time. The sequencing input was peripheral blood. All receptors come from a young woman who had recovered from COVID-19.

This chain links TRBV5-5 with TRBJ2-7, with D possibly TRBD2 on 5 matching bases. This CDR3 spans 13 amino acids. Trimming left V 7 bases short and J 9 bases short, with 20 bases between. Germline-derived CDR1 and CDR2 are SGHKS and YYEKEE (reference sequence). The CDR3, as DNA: TGTGCCAGCTCTAAGTCACAGAAAGGGAGGCAGTACTTC. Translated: CASSKSQKGRQYF.

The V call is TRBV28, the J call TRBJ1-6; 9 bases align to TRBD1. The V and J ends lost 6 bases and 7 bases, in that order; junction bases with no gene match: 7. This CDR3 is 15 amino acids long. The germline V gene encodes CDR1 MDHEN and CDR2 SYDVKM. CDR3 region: CASRQRQGGNSPLHF. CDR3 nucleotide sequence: TGTGCCAGCAGACAGAGACAGGGGGGCAATTCACCCCTCCACTTT.

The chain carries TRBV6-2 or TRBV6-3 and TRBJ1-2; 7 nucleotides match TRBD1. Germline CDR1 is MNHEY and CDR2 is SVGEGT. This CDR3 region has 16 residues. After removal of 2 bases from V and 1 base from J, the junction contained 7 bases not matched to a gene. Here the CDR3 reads CASSYGGQTYNYGYTF. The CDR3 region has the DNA TGTGCCAGCAGTTACGGGGGACAGACTTATAACTATGGCTACACCTTC.

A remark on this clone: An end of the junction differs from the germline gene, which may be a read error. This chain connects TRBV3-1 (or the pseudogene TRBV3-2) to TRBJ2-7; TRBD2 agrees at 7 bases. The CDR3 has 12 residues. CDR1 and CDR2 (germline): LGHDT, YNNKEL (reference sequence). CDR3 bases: TGTGCCAGCAGCCAAGCTTTGGGGGGGGTACTCTTC. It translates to CASSQALGGVLF.

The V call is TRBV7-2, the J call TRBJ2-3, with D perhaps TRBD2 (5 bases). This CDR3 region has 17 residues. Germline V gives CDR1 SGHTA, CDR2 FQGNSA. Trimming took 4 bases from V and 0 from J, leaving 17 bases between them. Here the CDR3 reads CASSSSGPPTSTDTQYF. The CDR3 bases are TGTGCCAGCAGCTCCAGCGGCCCACCCACTAGCACAGATACGCAGTATTTT.

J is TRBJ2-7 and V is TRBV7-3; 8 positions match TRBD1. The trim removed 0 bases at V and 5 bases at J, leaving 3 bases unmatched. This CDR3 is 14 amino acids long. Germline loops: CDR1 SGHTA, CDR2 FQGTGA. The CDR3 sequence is CASSLTGRGHEQYF. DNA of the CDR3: TGTGCCAGCAGCTTAACGGGCAGGGGGCACGAGCAGTACTTC.

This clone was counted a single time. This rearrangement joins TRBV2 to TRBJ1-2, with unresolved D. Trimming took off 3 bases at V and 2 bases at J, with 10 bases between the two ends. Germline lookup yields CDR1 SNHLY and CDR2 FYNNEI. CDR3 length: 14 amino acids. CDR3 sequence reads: CASSEAGINYGYTF. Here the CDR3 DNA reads TGTGCCAGCAGTGAGGCAGGAATCAACTATGGCTACACCTTC.

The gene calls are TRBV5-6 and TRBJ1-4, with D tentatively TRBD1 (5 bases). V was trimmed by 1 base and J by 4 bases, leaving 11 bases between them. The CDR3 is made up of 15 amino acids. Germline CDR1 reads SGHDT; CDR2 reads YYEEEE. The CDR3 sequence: CASSLLRDDNEKLFF. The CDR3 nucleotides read TGTGCCAGCAGCTTGCTGCGGGACGATAATGAAAAACTGTTTTTT.

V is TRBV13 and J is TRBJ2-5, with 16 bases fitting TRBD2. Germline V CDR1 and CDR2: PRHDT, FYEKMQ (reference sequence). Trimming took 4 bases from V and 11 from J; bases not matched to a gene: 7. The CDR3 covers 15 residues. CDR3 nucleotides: TGTGCCAGCAGCTCTGGGACTAGCGGGGGGGCTGGGCAGTACTTC. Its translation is CASSSGTSGGAGQYF.

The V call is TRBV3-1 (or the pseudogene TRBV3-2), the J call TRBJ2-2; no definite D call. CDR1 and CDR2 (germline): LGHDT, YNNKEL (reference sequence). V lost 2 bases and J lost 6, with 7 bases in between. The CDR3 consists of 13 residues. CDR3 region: CASSQIQAGELFF. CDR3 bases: TGTGCCAGCAGCCAAATCCAGGCCGGGGAGCTGTTTTTT.

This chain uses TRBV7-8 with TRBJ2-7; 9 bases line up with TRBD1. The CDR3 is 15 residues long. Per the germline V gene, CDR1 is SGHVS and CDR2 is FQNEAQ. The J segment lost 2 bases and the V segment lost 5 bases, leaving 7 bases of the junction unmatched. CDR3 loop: CASSLRDRDPYEQYF. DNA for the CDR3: TGTGCCAGCAGCCTCCGGGACAGGGACCCCTACGAGCAGTACTTC.

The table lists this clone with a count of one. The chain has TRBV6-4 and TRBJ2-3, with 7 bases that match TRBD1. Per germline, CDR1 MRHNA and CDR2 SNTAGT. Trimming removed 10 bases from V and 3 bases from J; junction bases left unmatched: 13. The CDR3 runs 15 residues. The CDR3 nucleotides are TGTGCCAACATTTTCGCCGGGACAGTTACAGATACGCAGTATTTT. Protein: CANIFAGTVTDTQYF.

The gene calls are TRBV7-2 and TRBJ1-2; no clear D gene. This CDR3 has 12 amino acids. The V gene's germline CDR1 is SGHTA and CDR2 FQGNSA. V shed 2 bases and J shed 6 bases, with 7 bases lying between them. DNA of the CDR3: TGTGCCAGCAGCTTACTTCCCCATGGCTACACCTTC. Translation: CASSLLPHGYTF.

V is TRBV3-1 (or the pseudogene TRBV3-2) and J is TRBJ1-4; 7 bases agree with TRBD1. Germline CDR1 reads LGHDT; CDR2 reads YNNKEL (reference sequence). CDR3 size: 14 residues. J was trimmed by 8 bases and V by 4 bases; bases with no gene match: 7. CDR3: CASSLRTGEEKLFF. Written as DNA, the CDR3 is TGTGCCAGCAGCCTTCGGACAGGAGAAGAAAAACTGTTTTTT.

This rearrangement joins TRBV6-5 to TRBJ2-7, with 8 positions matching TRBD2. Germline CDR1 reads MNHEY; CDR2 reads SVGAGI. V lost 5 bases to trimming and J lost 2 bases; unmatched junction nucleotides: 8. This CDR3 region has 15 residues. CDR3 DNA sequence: TGTGCCAGCAGTCCTCACCCGGGGGGGCCCTACGAGCAGTACTTC. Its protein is CASSPHPGGPYEQYF.

The CDR3 protein is CASSNTLGQLSYEQYF. The CDR3 DNA follows: TGTGCCAGTAGTAACACCCTTGGACAGCTTTCCTACGAGCAGTACTTC. The rearrangement joins TRBV19 to TRBJ2-7; the D gene is possibly TRBD1 (6 bases). The germline V and J ends were trimmed by 4 bases and 1 base, with 17 bases remaining between them. CDR1 and CDR2 from the germline V gene are LNHDA and SQIVND (reference sequence). The CDR3 has 16 amino acids.

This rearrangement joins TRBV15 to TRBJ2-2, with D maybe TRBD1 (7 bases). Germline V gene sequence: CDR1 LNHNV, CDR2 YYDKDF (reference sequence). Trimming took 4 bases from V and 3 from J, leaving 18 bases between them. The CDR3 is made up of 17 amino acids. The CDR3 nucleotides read TGTGCCACCAGCACGAGACGGGGGACAGAATACACCGGGGAGCTGTTTTTT. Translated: CATSTRRGTEYTGELFF.

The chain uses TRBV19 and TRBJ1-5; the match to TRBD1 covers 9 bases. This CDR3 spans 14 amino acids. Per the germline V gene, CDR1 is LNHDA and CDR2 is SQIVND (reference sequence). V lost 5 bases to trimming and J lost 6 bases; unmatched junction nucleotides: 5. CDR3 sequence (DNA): TGTGCCAGTAGTTCACAGGGGGCAGGTCAGCCCCAGCATTTT. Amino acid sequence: CASSSQGAGQPQHF.

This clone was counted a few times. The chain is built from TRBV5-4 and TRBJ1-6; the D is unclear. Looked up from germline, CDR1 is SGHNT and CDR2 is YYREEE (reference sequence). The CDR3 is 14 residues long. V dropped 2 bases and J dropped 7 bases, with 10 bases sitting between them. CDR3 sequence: CASSFRFENSPLHF. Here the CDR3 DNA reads TGTGCCAGCAGCTTCCGGTTTGAGAATTCACCCCTCCACTTT.

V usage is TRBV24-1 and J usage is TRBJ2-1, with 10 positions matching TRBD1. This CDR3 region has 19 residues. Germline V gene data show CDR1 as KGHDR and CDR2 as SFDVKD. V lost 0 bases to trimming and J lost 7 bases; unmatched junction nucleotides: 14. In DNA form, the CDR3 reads TGTGCCACCAGTGATTTGAAATCAACCGGGACAGGGGATATGAATGAGCAGTTCTTC. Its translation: CATSDLKSTGTGDMNEQFF.

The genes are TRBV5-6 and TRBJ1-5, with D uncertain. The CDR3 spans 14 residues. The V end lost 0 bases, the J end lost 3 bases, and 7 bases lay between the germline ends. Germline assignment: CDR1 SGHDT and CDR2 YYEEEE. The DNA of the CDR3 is TGTGCCAGCAGCTTGGGAGGGAACAATCAGCCCCAGCATTTT. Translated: CASSLGGNNQPQHF.

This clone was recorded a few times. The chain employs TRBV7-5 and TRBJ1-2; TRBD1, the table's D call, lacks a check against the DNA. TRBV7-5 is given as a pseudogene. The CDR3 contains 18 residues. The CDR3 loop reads CARSLAYHSGTGLDGYTF. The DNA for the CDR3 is TGTGCCAGAAGCTTAGCTTACCACTCCGGGACAGGGTTAGATGGCTACACCTTC.

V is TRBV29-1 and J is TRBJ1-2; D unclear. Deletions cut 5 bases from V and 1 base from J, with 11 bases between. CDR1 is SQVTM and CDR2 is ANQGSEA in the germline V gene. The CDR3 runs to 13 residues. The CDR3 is CSVHPSFNYGYTF. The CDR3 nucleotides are TGCAGCGTTCATCCCAGTTTTAACTATGGCTACACCTTC.

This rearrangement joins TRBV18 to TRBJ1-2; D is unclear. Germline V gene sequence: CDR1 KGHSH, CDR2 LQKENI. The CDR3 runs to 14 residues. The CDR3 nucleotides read TGTAGGTCCGCAGGAACATCCTCTAACTATGGCTACACCTTC. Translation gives CRSAGTSSNYGYTF. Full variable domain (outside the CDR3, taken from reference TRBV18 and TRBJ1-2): NAGVMQNPRHLVRRRGQEARLRCSPMKGHSHVYWYRQLPEEGLKFMVYLQKENIIDESGMPKERFSAEFPKEGPSILRIQQVVRGDSAAYFCRSAGTSSNYGYTFGSGTRLTVV.

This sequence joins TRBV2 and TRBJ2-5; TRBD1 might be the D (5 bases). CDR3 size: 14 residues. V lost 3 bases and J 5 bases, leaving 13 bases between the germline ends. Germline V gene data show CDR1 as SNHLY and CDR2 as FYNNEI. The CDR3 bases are TGTGCCAGCAGTGACAACCAGGGTGGCGAGACCCAGTACTTC. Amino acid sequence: CASSDNQGGETQYF.

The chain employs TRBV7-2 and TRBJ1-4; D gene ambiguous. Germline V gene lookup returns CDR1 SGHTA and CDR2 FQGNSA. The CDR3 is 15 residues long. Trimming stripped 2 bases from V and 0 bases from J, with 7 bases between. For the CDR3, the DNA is TGTGCCAGCAGCTTATCGGTCTCAACTAATGAAAAACTGTTTTTT. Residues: CASSLSVSTNEKLFF.

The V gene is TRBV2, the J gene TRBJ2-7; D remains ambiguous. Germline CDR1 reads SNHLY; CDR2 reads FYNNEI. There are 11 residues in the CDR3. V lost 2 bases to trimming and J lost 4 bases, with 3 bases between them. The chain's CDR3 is CASSETYEQYF. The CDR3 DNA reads TGTGCCAGCAGTGAAACTTACGAGCAGTACTTC.

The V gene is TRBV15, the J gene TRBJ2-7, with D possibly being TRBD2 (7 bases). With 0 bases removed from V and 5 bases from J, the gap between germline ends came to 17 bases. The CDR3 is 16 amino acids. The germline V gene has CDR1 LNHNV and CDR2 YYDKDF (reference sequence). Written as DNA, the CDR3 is TGTGCCACCAGCAGAGAGCGGGGGCGCATAGGCGACGAGCAGTACTTC. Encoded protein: CATSRERGRIGDEQYF.

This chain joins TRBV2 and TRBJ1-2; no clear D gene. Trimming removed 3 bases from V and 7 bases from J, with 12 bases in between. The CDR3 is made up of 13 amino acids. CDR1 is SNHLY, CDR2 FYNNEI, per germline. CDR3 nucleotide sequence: TGTGCCAGCAGTGAGGGCCCTGAGGGTGGCTACACCTTC. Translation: CASSEGPEGGYTF.

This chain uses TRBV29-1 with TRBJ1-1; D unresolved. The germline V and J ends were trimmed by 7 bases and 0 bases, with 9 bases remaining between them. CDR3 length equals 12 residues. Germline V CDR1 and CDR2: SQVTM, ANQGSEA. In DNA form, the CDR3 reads TGCAGCGCTGCGCCATTGAACACTGAAGCTTTCTTT. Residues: CSAAPLNTEAFF.

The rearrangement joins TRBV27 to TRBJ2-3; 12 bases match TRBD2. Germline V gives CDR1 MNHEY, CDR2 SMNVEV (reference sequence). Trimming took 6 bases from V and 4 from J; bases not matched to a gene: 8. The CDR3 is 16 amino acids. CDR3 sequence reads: CASRSTSGGLADTQYF. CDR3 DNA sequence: TGTGCCAGCAGGTCTACTAGCGGGGGGTTGGCAGATACGCAGTATTTT.

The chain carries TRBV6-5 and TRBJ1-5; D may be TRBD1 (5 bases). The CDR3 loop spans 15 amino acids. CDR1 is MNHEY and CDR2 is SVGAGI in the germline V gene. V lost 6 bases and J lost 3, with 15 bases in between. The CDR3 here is CASRAYGGYNQPQHF. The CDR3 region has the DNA TGTGCCAGCAGAGCCTACGGGGGGTACAATCAGCCCCAGCATTTT.